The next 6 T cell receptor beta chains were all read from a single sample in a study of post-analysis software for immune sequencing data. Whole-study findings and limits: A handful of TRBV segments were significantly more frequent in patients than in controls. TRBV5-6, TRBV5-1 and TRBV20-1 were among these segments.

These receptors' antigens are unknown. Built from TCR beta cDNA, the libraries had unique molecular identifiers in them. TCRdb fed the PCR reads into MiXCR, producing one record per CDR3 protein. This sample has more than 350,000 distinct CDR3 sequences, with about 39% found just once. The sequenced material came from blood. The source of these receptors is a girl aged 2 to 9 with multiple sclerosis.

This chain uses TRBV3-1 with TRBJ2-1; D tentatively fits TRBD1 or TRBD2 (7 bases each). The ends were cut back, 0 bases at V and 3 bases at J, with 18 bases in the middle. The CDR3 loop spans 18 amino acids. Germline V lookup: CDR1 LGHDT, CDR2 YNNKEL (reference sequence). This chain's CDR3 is CASSQEVWGRGGYNEQFF. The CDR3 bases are TGTGCCAGCAGCCAAGAGGTCTGGGGCAGGGGGGGCTACAATGAGCAGTTCTTC.

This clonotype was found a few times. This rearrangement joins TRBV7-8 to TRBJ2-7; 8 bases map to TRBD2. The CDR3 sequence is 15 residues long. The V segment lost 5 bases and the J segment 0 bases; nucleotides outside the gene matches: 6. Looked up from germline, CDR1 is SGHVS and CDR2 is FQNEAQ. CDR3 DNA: TGTGCCAGCAGCGTAACGGGACTAGGCTCCTACGAGCAGTACTTC. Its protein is CASSVTGLGSYEQYF. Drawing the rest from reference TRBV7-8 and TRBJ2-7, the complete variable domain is GAGVSQSPRYKVAKRGQDVALRCDPISGHVSLFWYQQALGQGPEFLTYFQNEAQLDKSGLPSDRFFAERPEGSVSTLKIQRTQQEDSAVYLCASSVTGLGSYEQYFGPGTRLTVT.

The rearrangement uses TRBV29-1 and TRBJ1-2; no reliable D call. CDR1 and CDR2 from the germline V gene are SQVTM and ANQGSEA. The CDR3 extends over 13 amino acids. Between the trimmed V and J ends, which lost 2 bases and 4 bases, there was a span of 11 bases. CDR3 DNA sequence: TGCAGCGTTGAAAGGCAGCCTTTCTATGGCTACACCTTC. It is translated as CSVERQPFYGYTF.

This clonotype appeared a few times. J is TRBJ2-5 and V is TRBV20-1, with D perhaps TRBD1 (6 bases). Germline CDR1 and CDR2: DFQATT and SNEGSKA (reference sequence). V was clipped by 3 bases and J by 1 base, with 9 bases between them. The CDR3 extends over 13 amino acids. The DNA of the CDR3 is TGCAGTGCTAGCAGGGGAACCCAAGAGACCCAGTACTTC. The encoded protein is CSASRGTQETQYF.

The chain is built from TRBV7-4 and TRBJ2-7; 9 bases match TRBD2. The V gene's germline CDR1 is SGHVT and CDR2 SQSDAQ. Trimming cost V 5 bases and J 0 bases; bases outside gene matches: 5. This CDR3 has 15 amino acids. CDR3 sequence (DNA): TGTGCCAGCAGCGTTCTAGCGGGGAGCTCCTACGAGCAGTACTTC. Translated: CASSVLAGSSYEQYF.

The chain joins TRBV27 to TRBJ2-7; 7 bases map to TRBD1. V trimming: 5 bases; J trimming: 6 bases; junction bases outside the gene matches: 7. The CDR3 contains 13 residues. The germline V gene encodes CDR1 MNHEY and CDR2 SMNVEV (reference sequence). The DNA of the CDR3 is TGTGCCAGCAGTCCACGAGGGGGCCTCGAGCAGTACTTC. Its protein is CASSPRGGLEQYF.